This TCR beta chain comes out of a study of blood T cell repertoires in COVID-19. Turning to the study itself: COVID-19 samples, acute and convalescent, were from the United States, Italy and Spain. T cells, B-cell-depleted T cells, or PBMCs supplied cDNA or gDNA.

Per the study methods: Estimates of nucleated cell counts were drawn from the amplification of reference gene primers. Clones were sequenced by immunoSEQ multiplex PCR, and TCRdb holds only the in-frame ones, with some missing. That table is the source of V, J and clone size, and D and trimming were worked out from the DNA. The repertoire holds a few hundred thousand clones, with around 90% as singletons. V shed 7 bases and J 1 base; nucleotides not matched to a gene: 8. This CDR3 is built from 16 residues. Per germline, CDR1 SGHDT and CDR2 YYEEEE. J is TRBJ2-3 and V is TRBV5-6; 11 nucleotides align to TRBD2. Input material: peripheral blood. This TCR was recovered from a man aged 18-30 years with active or convalescent COVID-19. For the CDR3, the DNA is TGTGCCAGCGAAGACCGACTAGCGGGGCGCACAGATACGCAGTATTTT. Encoded protein: CASEDRLAGRTDTQYF.